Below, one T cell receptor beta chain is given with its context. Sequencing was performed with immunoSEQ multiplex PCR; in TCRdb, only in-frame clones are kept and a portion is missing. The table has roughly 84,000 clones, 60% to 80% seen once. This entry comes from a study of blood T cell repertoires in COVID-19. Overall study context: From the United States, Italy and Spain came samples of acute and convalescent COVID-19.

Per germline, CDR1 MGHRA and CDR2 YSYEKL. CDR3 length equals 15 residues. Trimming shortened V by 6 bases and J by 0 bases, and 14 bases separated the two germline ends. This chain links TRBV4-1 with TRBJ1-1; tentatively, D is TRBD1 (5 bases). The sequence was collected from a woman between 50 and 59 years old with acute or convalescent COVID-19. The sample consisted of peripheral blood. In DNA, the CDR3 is TGCGCCAGCAGTCCGATACAGGATATGAACACTGAAGCTTTCTTT. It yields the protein CASSPIQDMNTEAFF.